This T cell receptor (beta chain) was retrieved from a study of T-cell reconstitution after alpha-beta-depleted transplantation in children. Looked up from germline, CDR1 is MRHNA and CDR2 is SNTAGT. The CDR3 spans 16 residues. Trimming cost V 10 bases and J 4 bases; bases outside gene matches: 17. As it was prepared, the TCRbeta library received unique molecular identifiers. TCRdb processed the PCR reads anew with MiXCR; each CDR3 protein has one entry. This sample has approximately 150,000 distinct CDR3 sequences; more than 8% occur once, and the top ten carry 15% to 20%. To note about this clonotype: Its antigen remains unknown.

Study-level findings and limits: T cells produced anew were the main source of T-cell counts and diversity one year after transplant. Surviving recipient T cells and thymic progenitors produced the high day-60 TCRbeta diversity seen in some patients. Reportedly, roughly two months post-transplant, alpha-beta T cells arose from several hundred expanded graft clones.

The sequence derives from a female patient aged 2-9 years who had a stem cell transplant for congenital amegakaryocytic thrombocytopenia, so the T cells may come from the graft donor. The starting material was PBMCs, mostly from graft donor cells, obtained 180 days after TCRalphabeta/CD19-depleted stem cell transplant. J is TRBJ1-2 and V is TRBV6-4; 8 positions match TRBD1. CDR3 residues: CATSVGAGTGFYGYTF. The CDR3, as DNA: TGTGCCACCTCGGTGGGAGCCGGGACAGGATTCTATGGCTACACCTTC.